Shown below are 25 T cell receptor beta chains from a single sample sequenced in a study of T cells in Graves' hyperthyroidism and ophthalmopathy. Amplified regions were TCR beta CDR3 sequences from RNA transcripts. Primed by the HTBI set, a first-round RT-PCR was run on the TCR CDR3. TCRdb redid the calling of the multiplex PCR reads with MiXCR, one entry per CDR3 protein. Altogether under 400,000 distinct CDR3 sequences are present, 15% to 20% being singletons, with the ten largest covering approximately 49%. What was sequenced was blood. These receptors all stem from a woman aged 45-65 years with Graves' hyperthyroidism.

This clonotype showed up just a few times. The CDR3 nucleotides are TGTGCCAGCAGTGGGTCGACAGGGGGTAATTCACCCCTCCACTTT. As protein: CASSGSTGGNSPLHF. The chain uses TRBV2 and TRBJ1-6, with TRBD1 matching 9 bases. Unmatched junction bases numbered 4, after V lost 4 bases and J lost 6 bases. The length of the CDR3 is 15 residues. Germline V CDR1 and CDR2: SNHLY, FYNNEI.

Regarding this clonotype: This may come from a read error, since a much larger clone is one base off. The gene calls are TRBV6-1 and TRBJ1-1, with D perhaps TRBD1 (5 bases). From germline, CDR1 is MNHNS and CDR2 SASEGT. This CDR3 spans 14 amino acids. The V and J ends lost 1 base and 4 bases respectively, with 10 bases between them. CDR3 bases: TGTGCCAGCAGTGAAGTTGGGGGTAGCACTGAAGCTTTCTTT. It codes for CASSEVGGSTEAFF.

DNA for the CDR3: TGTGCCAGCAGTCTCTCGCCGGGACTAGGGGGTGAGCAGTTCTTC. Translating it yields CASSLSPGLGGEQFF. V gene TRBV12-3 or TRBV12-4 combines with J gene TRBJ2-1, with TRBD2 matching 8 bases. V lost 5 bases, J lost 9 bases, and 12 bases stayed unmatched. CDR3 size: 15 residues.

The chain has TRBV5-6 and TRBJ2-4; D gene unclear. Between the trimmed V and J ends, which lost 1 base and 4 bases, there was a span of 9 bases. Germline loops: CDR1 SGHDT, CDR2 YYEEEE. The CDR3 loop spans 14 amino acids. The CDR3 DNA sequence: TGTGCCAGCAGCTTGATCAGCGCTAAAAACATTCAGTACTTC. It is translated as CASSLISAKNIQYF.

The gene calls are TRBV7-8 and TRBJ2-1; the match to TRBD1 covers 7 bases. V was pared by 1 base and J by 9 bases, with 6 bases of the junction left unmatched. The CDR3 has 14 amino acids. Germline CDR1 is SGHVS and CDR2 is FQNEAQ. CDR3 region: CASSLGQGEVEQFF. CDR3 bases: TGTGCCAGCAGCTTAGGACAGGGTGAGGTTGAGCAGTTCTTC.

This clonotype was found many times. This chain connects TRBV27 to TRBJ2-1; D may be TRBD2 (6 bases). CDR1 is MNHEY, CDR2 SMNVEV, per germline (reference sequence). The CDR3 runs 13 residues. Between the trimmed V and J ends, which lost 10 bases and 4 bases, there was a span of 14 bases. CDR3 in DNA: TGTGCCATTTCCAGCGGGCCGTACAATGAGCAGTTCTTC. It yields the protein CAISSGPYNEQFF.

The rearrangement uses TRBV4-2 and TRBJ1-5; D may be TRBD1 (6 bases). The CDR3 extends over 15 amino acids. V was shortened by 2 bases and J by 2 bases, with 10 bases between the two germline ends. Germline lookup yields CDR1 LGHNA and CDR2 YNFKEQ. This CDR3 is CASSQLAGGNQPQHF. CDR3 in DNA: TGTGCCAGCAGCCAACTAGCAGGGGGCAATCAGCCCCAGCATTTT.

With regard to this clonotype: Since a much larger clone is just one base distant, this may be a read error. The V call is TRBV27, the J call TRBJ1-6; D gene ambiguous. Germline CDR1 MNHEY, CDR2 SMNVEV (reference sequence). Trimming took 5 bases from V and 7 from J, leaving 12 bases between them. The CDR3 totals 14 residues. The CDR3 DNA reads TGTGCCAGCAGTGCGTCCCGGGTAAATTCACCCCTCCACTTT. As protein: CASSASRVNSPLHF.

The table lists this clonotype with a few counts. The chain combines TRBV6-1 with TRBJ1-1; TRBD1 matches at 8 bases. Looked up from germline, CDR1 is MNHNS and CDR2 is SASEGT. The J segment lost 6 bases and the V segment lost 5 bases, leaving 17 bases of the junction unmatched. This CDR3 region has 17 residues. The CDR3 region has the DNA TGTGCCAGCAGTCGATACACGGTACAGGGGGAGGTCGCTGAAGCTTTCTTT. Translation gives CASSRYTVQGEVAEAFF.

The sample holds many counts of this clonotype. The genes are TRBV30 and TRBJ2-3; D tentatively reads TRBD1 or TRBD2 (5 bases each). Trimming stripped 4 bases from V and 5 bases from J, with 19 bases between. This CDR3 spans 15 amino acids. Germline values: CDR1 GTSNPN, CDR2 SVGIG (reference sequence). The CDR3, as DNA: TGTGCCTGGACCGGATCGGGACCTAAGGGAGATACGCAGTATTTT. Its translation: CAWTGSGPKGDTQYF.

Only a few counts were recorded for this clonotype. The V call is TRBV6-1, the J call TRBJ2-7, with 8 bases matching TRBD1. CDR1 is MNHNS, CDR2 SASEGT, per germline. CDR3 size: 15 residues. The V and J ends lost 2 bases and 1 base, in that order; junction bases with no gene match: 4. The chain's CDR3 is CASSEPGGESYEQYV. The DNA for the CDR3 is TGTGCCAGCAGTGAACCAGGGGGCGAGTCCTACGAGCAGTACGTC.

This clonotype was counted between two and nine times. The rearrangement joins TRBV7-2 to TRBJ2-3; TRBD1 aligns across 11 bases. The junction had 7 bases not matched to a gene; V was cut back by 2 bases and J by 6 bases. The CDR3 totals 16 residues. The germline gives CDR1 SGHTA, CDR2 FQGNSA. CDR3 coding DNA: TGTGCCAGCAGCTTAAGGACAGGGGGCGCGGGCGATACGCAGTATTTT. This translates into CASSLRTGGAGDTQYF.

This clonotype was recorded many times. The V call is TRBV30, the J call TRBJ1-2; D is unclear. Trimming removed 1 base from V and 4 bases from J, with 16 bases in between. Germline V gives CDR1 GTSNPN, CDR2 SVGIG (reference sequence). The CDR3 totals 15 residues. CDR3 bases: TGTGCCTGGAGTGGTTTATTAGGGCTGGGCTATGGCTACACCTTC. Translated, it gives CAWSGLLGLGYGYTF.

This clonotype occurred many times. The chain is built from TRBV3-1 and TRBJ2-1; TRBD2 matches at 10 bases. Germline V gene sequence: CDR1 LGHDT, CDR2 YNNKEL (reference sequence). This CDR3 region has 16 residues. V gave up 3 bases and J gave up 4 bases; unmatched junction bases: 6. Here the CDR3 DNA reads TGTGCCAGCAGCCAGAGGACTAGCGGCTATTACAATGAGCAGTTCTTC. Translation: CASSQRTSGYYNEQFF.

At least ten counts were recorded for this clonotype. The chain joins TRBV5-1 to TRBJ2-3; 7 bases are shared with TRBD2. Germline-derived CDR1 and CDR2 are SGHRS and YFSETQ. CDR3 length equals 14 residues. V lost 2 bases, J lost 2 bases, and 2 bases stayed unmatched. The CDR3, as DNA: TGCGCCAGCAGCTTAGCGGGAACCACAGATACGCAGTATTTT. As protein: CASSLAGTTDTQYF.

V and J are TRBV5-5 and TRBJ1-4, with D tentatively TRBD1 (5 bases). The CDR3 extends over 15 amino acids. Per germline, CDR1 SGHKS and CDR2 YYEKEE (reference sequence). V was cut by 4 bases and J by 7 bases, with 17 bases left in between. CDR3 in amino acids: CASSRAGPWGEKLFF. Here the CDR3 DNA reads TGTGCCAGCAGCCGTGCGGGGCCCTGGGGTGAAAAACTGTTTTTT.

The J gene is TRBJ2-1, the V gene TRBV24-1, with a tentative D call TRBD1 (5 bases). The V gene lost 3 bases and the J gene lost 7 bases, with 12 bases spanning the gap. CDR3 length: 14 residues. Germline V gene lookup returns CDR1 KGHDR and CDR2 SFDVKD. CDR3 amino acids: CATSDRLRANEQFF. The CDR3 bases are TGTGCCACCAGTGATCGTCTCAGGGCTAATGAGCAGTTCTTC.

The chain has TRBV7-8 and TRBJ1-5; weak D call: TRBD1 (6 bases). The germline CDR1 and CDR2 sequences are SGHVS and FQNEAQ. V lost 5 bases to trimming and J lost 0 bases, with 14 bases between them. This CDR3 spans 16 amino acids. CDR3 DNA sequence: TGTGCCAGCAGCCAGATGCAGGGGTATAGCAATCAGCCCCAGCATTTT. Protein: CASSQMQGYSNQPQHF.

The J gene is TRBJ2-1, the V gene TRBV30, with TRBD2 matching 7 bases. V dropped 3 bases and J dropped 4; count of bases not matched to a gene: 6. Germline values: CDR1 GTSNPN, CDR2 SVGIG (reference sequence). The CDR3 length is 14 residues. The CDR3 loop reads CAWRRETIYNEQFF. The CDR3 bases are TGTGCCTGGAGGCGGGAGACTATATACAATGAGCAGTTCTTC. Using reference TRBV30 and TRBJ2-1 for the parts outside the CDR3, the full variable domain is SQTIHQWPATLVQPVGSPLSLECTVEGTSNPNLYWYRQAAGRGLQLLFYSVGIGQISSEVPQNLSASRPQDRQFILSSKKLLLSDSGFYLCAWRRETIYNEQFFGPGTRLTVL.

This clonotype was recorded a few times. The genes are TRBV20-1 and TRBJ1-1; the match to TRBD1 covers 8 bases. Germline CDR1 reads DFQATT; CDR2 reads SNEGSKA (reference sequence). The CDR3 runs to 14 residues. With 6 bases clipped from V and 5 bases from J, the junction kept 11 bases outside the gene matches. The CDR3 region is CSAAGRQGKTEAFF. The CDR3 region has the DNA TGCAGTGCCGCGGGCAGACAGGGGAAAACTGAAGCTTTCTTT.

Only a few counts were recorded for this clonotype. The chain recombines TRBV30 with TRBJ1-6; D is ambiguous. The CDR3 sequence is 12 residues long. Deletions cut 0 bases from V and 10 bases from J, with 7 bases between. CDR1 and CDR2 (germline): GTSNPN, SVGIG (reference sequence). CDR3 protein: CAWSVGNSPLHF. The CDR3 DNA reads TGTGCCTGGAGTGTCGGGAACTCACCCCTCCACTTT.

Only a few counts were recorded for this clonotype. The junction departs from the called germline gene at one end, perhaps through a read error. The rearrangement joins TRBV9 to TRBJ2-2; the D gene could be TRBD1 or TRBD2 (5 bases each). The length of the CDR3 is 15 residues. Looked up from germline, CDR1 is SGDLS and CDR2 is YYNGEE. CDR3 amino acids: CASSASGPNTGELLF. The CDR3 DNA follows: TGTGCCAGCAGCGCTTCGGGACCGAACACCGGGGAGCTGCTTTTT.

This clonotype has a handful of counts. The rearrangement uses TRBV5-1 and TRBJ2-2; D gene unclear. V shed 7 bases and J shed 6 bases, with 10 bases lying between them. The CDR3 has 12 amino acids. The germline gives CDR1 SGHRS, CDR2 YFSETQ. DNA for the CDR3: TGCGCCAGCGGCGTTGGCCCCGGGGAGCTGTTTTTT. It translates to CASGVGPGELFF.

This clonotype was counted between two and nine times. The chain carries TRBV5-1 and TRBJ2-1; 14 nucleotides match TRBD2. Germline V gene data show CDR1 as SGHRS and CDR2 as YFSETQ. The CDR3 sequence is 14 residues long. V gave up 3 bases and J gave up 8 bases; unmatched junction bases: 1. The CDR3 coding sequence is TGCGCCAGCAGCTGGGGACTAGCGGGGGATGAGCAGTTCTTC. Encoded protein: CASSWGLAGDEQFF.

This clonotype was recorded a few times. The chain is built from TRBV12-3 or TRBV12-4 and TRBJ1-6; D remains ambiguous. This CDR3 has 12 residues. Trimming shortened V by 8 bases and J by 9 bases, and 11 bases separated the two germline ends. CDR3 amino acids: CASGSGSSPLHF. In DNA form, the CDR3 reads TGTGCCAGCGGTTCCGGGAGTTCACCCCTCCACTTT.